Each of the 5 T cell receptor beta chains below was sequenced from the same sample in a study of beta chain features in type 1 diabetes (dated by TCRdb to 2017 to 2018). The library was obtained by the immunoSEQ multiplex PCR assay. The entire amount of isolated RNA was reverse transcribed using the High Capacity cDNA Reverse Transcription Kit, so the sequenced TCRB transcripts were expressed ones. In TCRdb, the immuneACCESS table is reduced to in-frame sequences with V and J assigned. These tables do not hold every clone; where another copy was compared, an unresolved V gene accounts for under half, and the others remain unexplained. Recorded for this sample are 140,000 to 150,000 clones; around 13% of them occurred a single time. The leading ten clones occupy under 1.5% of the sample. The study at large found these results: A moderate but significant shortening of TCRB CDR3 length was observed in type 1 diabetes patients in all four CD4+ subsets.

These receptors have no known antigen. The sample was central memory CD4+ T cells from blood. The receptors derive from a man aged 18 to 30 with type 1 diabetes.

This clone was seen a handful of times. This chain links TRBV29-1 with TRBJ1-2; tentative D call: TRBD1 (5 bases). Germline V CDR1 and CDR2: SQVTM, ANQGSEA. V was clipped by 4 bases and J by 4 bases, with 10 bases between them. This CDR3 has 12 amino acids. CDR3 in DNA: TGCAGCGTTGCCAGGGCCCTCTATGGCTACACCTTC. Its protein product is CSVARALYGYTF. The variable domain in full, with the rest retrieved from reference TRBV29-1 and TRBJ1-2, is SAVISQKPSRDICQRGTSLTIQCQVDSQVTMMFWYRQQPGQSLTLIATANQGSEATYESGFVIDKFPISRPNLTFSTLTVSNMSPEDSSIYLCSVARALYGYTFGSGTRLTVV.

V usage is TRBV4-2 and J usage is TRBJ2-1, with D hard to call. Germline V gene sequence: CDR1 LGHNA, CDR2 YNFKEQ. The CDR3 runs to 14 residues. V was trimmed by 0 bases and J by 2 bases, leaving 5 bases between them. Written as DNA, the CDR3 is TGTGCCAGCAGCCAAGATGGGCCCTACAATGAGCAGTTCTTC. Protein: CASSQDGPYNEQFF.

This clone was recorded many times. The chain recombines TRBV10-3 with TRBJ2-5; possibly TRBD1 for D (5 bases). The CDR3 is made up of 12 amino acids. Germline values: CDR1 ENHRY, CDR2 SYGVKD. Trimming shortened V by 4 bases and J by 3 bases, and 6 bases separated the two germline ends. The CDR3 spells CAISATEETQYF. Here the CDR3 DNA reads TGTGCCATCAGTGCGACAGAAGAGACCCAGTACTTC.

This clone was detected only a few times. V is TRBV5-4 and J is TRBJ2-3; D might be TRBD2 (5 bases). The CDR3 loop spans 13 amino acids. The germline V gene encodes CDR1 SGHNT and CDR2 YYREEE (reference sequence). Trimming took off 5 bases at V and 2 bases at J, with 9 bases between the two ends. DNA of the CDR3: TGTGCCAGCAGGGTGAGGGCCACAGATACGCAGTATTTT. Its translation: CASRVRATDTQYF.

The chain employs TRBV27 and TRBJ2-6, with D hard to call. This CDR3 contains 15 residues. The germline CDR1 and CDR2 sequences are MNHEY and SMNVEV (reference sequence). Trimming took 6 bases from V and 1 from J, leaving 10 bases between them. CDR3 sequence (DNA): TGTGCCAGCAGCTACTGGTCGTCTGGGGCCAACGTCCTGACTTTC. Translation: CASSYWSSGANVLTF. Supplemented by reference TRBV27 and TRBJ2-6, the full variable domain reads EAQVTQNPRYLITVTGKKLTVTCSQNMNHEYMSWYRQDPGLGLRQIYYSMNVEVTDKGDVPEGYKVSRKEKRNFPLILESPSPNQTSLYFCASSYWSSGANVLTFGAGSRLTVL.